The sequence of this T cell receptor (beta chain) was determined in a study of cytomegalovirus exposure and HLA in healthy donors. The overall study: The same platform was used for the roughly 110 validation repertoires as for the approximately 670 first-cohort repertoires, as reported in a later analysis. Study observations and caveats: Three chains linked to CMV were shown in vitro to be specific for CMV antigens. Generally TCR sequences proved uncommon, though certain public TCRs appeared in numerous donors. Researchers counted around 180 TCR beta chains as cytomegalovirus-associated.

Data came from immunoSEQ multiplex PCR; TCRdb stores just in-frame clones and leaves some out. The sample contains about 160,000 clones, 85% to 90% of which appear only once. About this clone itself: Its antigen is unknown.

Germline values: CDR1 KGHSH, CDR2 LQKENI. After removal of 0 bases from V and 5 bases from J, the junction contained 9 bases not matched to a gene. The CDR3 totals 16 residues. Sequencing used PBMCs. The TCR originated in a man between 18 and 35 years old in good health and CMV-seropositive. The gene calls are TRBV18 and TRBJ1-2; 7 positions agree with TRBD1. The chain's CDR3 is CASSPPLTGQAYGYTF. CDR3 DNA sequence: TGTGCCAGCTCACCACCGCTGACAGGACAGGCGTATGGCTACACCTTC.